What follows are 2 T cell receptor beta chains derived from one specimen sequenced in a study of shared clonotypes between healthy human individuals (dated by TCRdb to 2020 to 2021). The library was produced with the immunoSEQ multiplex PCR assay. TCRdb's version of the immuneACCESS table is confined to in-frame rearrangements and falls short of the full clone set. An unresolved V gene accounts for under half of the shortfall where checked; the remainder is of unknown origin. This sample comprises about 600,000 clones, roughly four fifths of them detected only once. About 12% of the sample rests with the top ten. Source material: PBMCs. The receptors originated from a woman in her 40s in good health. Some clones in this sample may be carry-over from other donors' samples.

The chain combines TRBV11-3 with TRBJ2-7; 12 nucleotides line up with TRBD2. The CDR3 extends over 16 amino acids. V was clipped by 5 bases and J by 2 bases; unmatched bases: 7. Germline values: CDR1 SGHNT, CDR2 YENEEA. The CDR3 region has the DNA TGTGCCAGCAGCCCGGGACTAGCGGGTCAAACCTACGAGCAGTACTTC. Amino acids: CASSPGLAGQTYEQYF. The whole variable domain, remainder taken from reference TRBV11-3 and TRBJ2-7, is EAGVVQSPRYKIIEKKQPVAFWCNPISGHNTLYWYLQNLGQGPELLIRYENEEAVDDSQLPKDRFSAERLKGVDSTLKIQPAELGDSAVYLCASSPGLAGQTYEQYFGPGTRLTVT.

The CDR3, as DNA: TGCGCCAGCAGCCTAACGTCAGGGTTCTATGGCTACACCTTC. Translating it yields CASSLTSGFYGYTF. This chain connects TRBV5-1 to TRBJ1-2, with D perhaps TRBD1 (5 bases). Trimming removed 4 bases at V and 4 bases at J, with 14 bases between. This CDR3 region has 14 residues. In germline, CDR1 is SGHRS, CDR2 YFSETQ.